This TCR beta chain was sequenced in a study of T cells expressing NK-cell markers. Study details: Among eight sequenced donors, seven carried HCMV seropositivity while one was seronegative. Study outcomes and limitations: In four donors, these clonotypes also led the CD3+CD56-NKG2C+ fraction. Expanded clones of NKG2C+ T cells had an unclear HCMV specificity.

A remark on this clonotype: What it binds is unknown.

TCRdb re-called the 5' RACE reads and catalogs CDR3 proteins one per entry, DNA excluded. Across a few hundred thousand distinct CDR3 sequences, the top ten clones capture 5.2% of the sample. CDR3 length equals 16 residues. Germline-derived CDR1 and CDR2 are MNHEY and SMNVEV (reference sequence). The V gene is TRBV27, the J gene TRBJ1-1; the D call of TRBD1 rests on TCRdb alone, since no DNA is present to check it. This clonotype was sampled from a man aged 18-75 years in good health. The source material was blood T cells: a sorted CD56 or NKG2C T cell subset, CD4+ or CD8+ T cells, or bulk PBMC T cells (not recorded which). The CDR3 protein is CASSSHRRSLGTEAFF.